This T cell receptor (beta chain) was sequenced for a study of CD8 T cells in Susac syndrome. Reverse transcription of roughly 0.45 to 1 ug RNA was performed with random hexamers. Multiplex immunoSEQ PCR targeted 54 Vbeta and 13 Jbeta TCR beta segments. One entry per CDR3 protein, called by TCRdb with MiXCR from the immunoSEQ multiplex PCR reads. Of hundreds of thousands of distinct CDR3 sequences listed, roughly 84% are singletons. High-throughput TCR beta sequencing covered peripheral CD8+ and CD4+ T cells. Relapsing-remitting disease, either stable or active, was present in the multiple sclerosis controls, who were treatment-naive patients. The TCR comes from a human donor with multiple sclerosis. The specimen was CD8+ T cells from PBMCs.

Here the CDR3 DNA reads TGTGCCAGCAGTTTAGGGACGATCCACACCTTC. It encodes CASSLGTIHTF. This chain connects TRBV2 to TRBJ1-2; a weak D match, TRBD1 (5 bases). Per germline, CDR1 SNHLY and CDR2 FYNNEI. Trimming left V 5 bases short and J 12 bases short, with 13 bases between. This CDR3 comprises 11 residues.